These T cell receptor beta chains were read from a single sample in a study of cytomegalovirus exposure and HLA in healthy donors. Profiling relied on immunoSEQ multiplex PCR, and the TCRdb table lists in-frame clones only, not all of them. Of under 65,000 clones listed, 90% to 95% were seen once; the top ten hold about 6%. Sequencing was done on a sample of PBMCs. The receptors here all came from a woman aged 18-29 years in good health and CMV-seropositive. Each CDR3 is given without its conserved first and last residue. Clone size, where shown, is once, few, many, or a class for clones that have expanded.

clone_size: -
v_call: TRBV9
cdr3_aa: ASSVTSAESYEQY

clone_size: -
v_call: TRBV28
cdr3_aa: ASTTGGAPGSHQPQH

clone_size: -
v_call: TRBV21-1
cdr3_aa: ASSKGTGVENSPLH

clone_size: -
v_call: TRBV27
cdr3_aa: ASSLSRTGPEAF

clone_size: once
v_call: TRBV28
cdr3_aa: ASTIGRGSEKLF

clone_size: -
v_call: TRBV28
cdr3_aa: ASSLVQGAPSSQPQH

clone_size: -
v_call: TRBV29-1
cdr3_aa: SVLTGDSPEAF

clone_size: -
v_call: TRBV27
cdr3_aa: ASSLWDRVTYNSPLH

clone_size: -
v_call: TRBV5-6
cdr3_aa: ASSIKSGVWEYEQY

clone_size: -
v_call: TRBV19
cdr3_aa: ASSIGTGYGYT

clone_size: -
v_call: TRBV25-1
cdr3_aa: ASSGQLSPNYGYT